This T cell receptor (beta chain) was retrieved from a study of blood T cell repertoires in COVID-19. Study-wide background: Some COVID-19 samples were acute and others convalescent; all came from the United States, Italy and Spain. Sources were T cells, B-cell-depleted T cells, or PBMCs; the material itself was cDNA or gDNA.

This CDR3 spans 19 amino acids. Clones were sequenced by immunoSEQ multiplex PCR, and TCRdb holds only the in-frame ones, with some missing. Here the sample spans 250,000 to 350,000 clones, 85% to 90% being singletons. The chain uses TRBV21-1 and TRBJ2-6; the table's D gene call, TRBD1, was not cross checked with the DNA. TRBV21-1 is reported as a pseudogene. The sample was peripheral blood. The sequence derives from a woman in her twenties or thirties with COVID-19, enrolled during active disease. CDR3 loop: CASIPAGQGSLSGANVLTF. The CDR3 DNA reads as TGTGCCAGCATCCCGGCGGGACAGGGTTCACTCTCTGGGGCCAACGTCCTGACTTTC.